This T cell receptor (beta chain) was sequenced for a study of T cell responses to AZD1222 COVID-19 vaccine. Assay used: immunoSEQ multiplex PCR; TCRdb lists only in-frame clones, some missing. The profile shows 95,000 to 150,000 clones, around 90% of them singletons. Per the germline V gene, CDR1 is LGHNA and CDR2 is YNFKEQ. CDR3 length equals 16 residues. With 8 bases clipped from V and 7 bases from J, the junction kept 11 bases outside the gene matches. This TCR derives from an adult in good health. Material: peripheral blood, obtained on day 0 of AZD1222 vaccination. The chain joins TRBV4-2 to TRBJ2-2; 12 nucleotides match TRBD1. In DNA, the CDR3 is TGTGCCAGCGGGGCCCCCGGGACAGGGGGCATCGGGGAGCTGTTTTTT. Translation: CASGAPGTGGIGELFF.